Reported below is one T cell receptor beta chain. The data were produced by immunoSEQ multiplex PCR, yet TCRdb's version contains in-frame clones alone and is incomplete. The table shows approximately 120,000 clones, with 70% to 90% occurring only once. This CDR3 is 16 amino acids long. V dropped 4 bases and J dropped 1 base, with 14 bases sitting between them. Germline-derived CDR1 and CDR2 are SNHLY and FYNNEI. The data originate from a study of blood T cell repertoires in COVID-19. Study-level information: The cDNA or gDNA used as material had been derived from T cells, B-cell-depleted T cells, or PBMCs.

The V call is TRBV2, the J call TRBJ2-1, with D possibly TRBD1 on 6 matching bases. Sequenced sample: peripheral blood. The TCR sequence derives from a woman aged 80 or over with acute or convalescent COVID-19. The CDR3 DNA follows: TGTGCCAGCAGTGGCCTACAGGGTCTATCCTACAATGAGCAGTTCTTC. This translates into CASSGLQGLSYNEQFF.